The rows below give T cell receptor beta chains drawn from one sample of a study of blood T cell repertoires in COVID-19. Profiling relied on immunoSEQ multiplex PCR, and the TCRdb table lists in-frame clones only, not all of them. This sample has under 200,000 clones; around 86% occur once, and the top ten carry around 6.3%. Source material: peripheral blood. The receptors come from a woman in her 40s with acute or convalescent COVID-19. CDR3s include the opening cysteine and the closing phenylalanine or tryptophan. D genes are given only for firm matches. A row's size may be missing; if present it is once, few, many or a size class.

>TRBV10-3|.|TRBJ2-7|13|once
CAISESGGDEQYF
TGTGCCATCAGTGAGTCGGGAGGCGACGAGCAGTACTTC
>TRBV11-2|TRBD1|TRBJ1-1|16|once
CASSIGQGIFDTEAFF
TGTGCCAGCAGCATCGGACAGGGTATTTTTGACACTGAAGCTTTCTTT
>TRBV15|TRBD1|TRBJ1-1|14|.
CATSRAGTGGSAFF
TGTGCCACCAGCAGAGCAGGGACAGGGGGAAGTGCTTTCTTT
>TRBV19|TRBD2|TRBJ2-3|18|.
CASSAPPDSGGDTDTQYF
TGTGCCAGTAGTGCTCCCCCCGATAGCGGGGGGGACACAGATACGCAGTATTTT
>TRBV30|.|TRBJ2-1|15|.
CAWSAGGLDVNEQFF
TGTGCCTGGAGTGCCGGGGGACTCGACGTCAATGAGCAGTTCTTC
>TRBV12-3/TRBV12-4|.|TRBJ2-1|12|.
CASSLAGAGTFF
TGTGCCAGCAGTTTAGCAGGAGCGGGTACGTTCTTC
>TRBV7-2|.|TRBJ2-1|15|few
CASSLERSSYNEQFF
TGTGCCAGCAGCTTAGAGCGGAGCTCCTACAATGAGCAGTTCTTC
>TRBV2|TRBD2|TRBJ2-2|17|.
CASKWVAGGLNTGELFF
TGTGCCAGCAAATGGGTAGCGGGAGGCCTTAACACCGGGGAGCTGTTTTTT
>TRBV9|TRBD1|TRBJ1-3|16|once
CASSMTGLSSGNTIYF
TGTGCCAGCAGCATGACAGGGCTAAGCTCTGGAAACACCATATATTTT
>TRBV7-9|TRBD2|TRBJ2-5|17|.
CASSPRALAVNQETQYF
TGTGCCAGCAGCCCCCGAGCCCTAGCGGTGAACCAAGAGACCCAGTACTTC